A selection of T cell receptor beta chains follows, all from one sample in a study of blood T cell repertoires in COVID-19. TCRdb's copy holds only in-frame clones and misses some; the assay was immunoSEQ multiplex PCR. The sample has some 250,000 clones; more than 75% are singletons. The sequencing input was peripheral blood. The source is a woman aged 25 to 45 who had recovered from COVID-19. Each CDR3 is given with its conserved first and last residue. Each record gives: V gene, D gene, J gene, CDR3 protein. D genes are given only for firm matches.

>TRBV4-3|.|TRBJ1-1
CASSQARQLNTEAFF
>TRBV2|TRBD1|TRBJ2-2
CASTGQYTGELFF
>TRBV5-4|.|TRBJ2-3
CASSNRQRSSTDTQYF
>TRBV18|TRBD1|TRBJ1-2
CASSPDRARFYGYTF
>TRBV7-3|TRBD2|TRBJ2-5
CASSFGLAVPKTGYF
>TRBV19|.|TRBJ2-5
CASSIMQGPQETQYF
>TRBV6-5|TRBD1|TRBJ1-1
CASSYSNIRGSTEAFF
>TRBV24-1|TRBD1|TRBJ1-2
CATSEGQGYGYTF
>TRBV5-1|TRBD1|TRBJ1-1
CASSLHRGVGSDTEAFF
>TRBV5-1|.|TRBJ2-7
CASSPIDKTYEQYF
>TRBV24-1|.|TRBJ2-1
CATSAPKQDGPTRSSYNEQFF
>TRBV4-1|.|TRBJ1-4
CASSQVGVVGEKLFF
>TRBV29-1|.|TRBJ1-1
CSVEPSGTEAFF
>TRBV5-4|.|TRBJ2-2
CASSLGGRGAMNTGELFF
>TRBV6-6|.|TRBJ2-7
CASSTSGTGTYEQYF
>TRBV7-8|TRBD1|TRBJ1-1
CASSMRQGAGNTEAFF
>TRBV6-5|.|TRBJ2-2
CASSTGGQQALFF
>TRBV4-3|TRBD1|TRBJ1-6
CASSQESGGNSPLHF
>TRBV27|.|TRBJ2-7
CASSLGQTYEQYF
>TRBV20-1|TRBD2|TRBJ2-1
CSASGGGTNDEQFF
>TRBV9|TRBD1|TRBJ2-5
CASSSYSGTGGVWETQYF
>TRBV7-2|.|TRBJ1-2
CASSLAQGGYGYTF
>TRBV10-3|.|TRBJ1-6
CATSPRSDSPLHF
>TRBV9|TRBD1|TRBJ1-6
CASSVDPTGDYNSPLHF
>TRBV10-3|.|TRBJ1-1
CAISESTFNTEAFF
>TRBV30|.|TRBJ1-5
CAWRQAGSNQPQHF
>TRBV5-6|TRBD2|TRBJ2-3
CASSPPSGSSTDTQYF
>TRBV10-1|TRBD1|TRBJ2-3
CASSDPGTGTDTQYF
>TRBV6-5|.|TRBJ2-5
CASSSQGFQETQYF
>TRBV5-6|.|TRBJ1-1
CASSLDGGGWFATEAFF
>TRBV4-2|TRBD2|TRBJ2-1
CASGPTSGGVNEQFF
>TRBV19|.|TRBJ2-5
CASSILGAETQYF
>TRBV10-3|.|TRBJ2-5
CAISESLKGRGKQETQYF
>TRBV5-1|.|TRBJ2-7
CASSWDNPIYEQYF
>TRBV5-4|TRBD2|TRBJ2-3
CASSPVPGTSGAGDTQYF
>TRBV6-5|TRBD1|TRBJ2-3
CASSQQGPRDTQYF